This TCR beta chain appears in the sequencing data of a study of blood T cell repertoires in COVID-19 (dated by TCRdb to the early 2020s). Study-wide context: Samples covering the acute and convalescent phases of COVID-19 were provided by collaborators in the United States, Italy and Spain. The samples were drawn from the first 160 participants of the ongoing ImmuneRACE study and from 1,200 or so subjects provided by 6 global collaborators. The repertoires were released in a freely available public database intended as a resource for research on the immune response to SARS-CoV-2. The prospective study material was composed of cDNA or gDNA derived from T cells, B-cell-depleted T cells, or PBMCs. HLA class I and class II types, where available, came from metadata supplied by the sample provider rather than from assay-based typing. The sample metadata nearly always contained a de-identified subject ID, COVID-19 status, age in years and sex. Deeply sampled blood TCRbeta repertoires from subjects exposed to, actively infected with, or recovered from COVID-19 were included in the dataset. The paper's findings and limits, for the study overall: The amount of clinical and demographic metadata varied by source and participant and was provided uncurated.

As concerns this clone: The specificity of this receptor is unknown. No quality values exist for individual bases; no much larger clone is one base distant.

The immunoSEQ Assay, a bias-controlled multiplex PCR, was used to amplify TCRbeta CDR3 regions from genomic DNA. The paper's processing steps were these. Within the assay, amplification of reference gene primers was used to estimate how many nucleated cells each sample contained. To quantify the absolute abundance of each unique TCRbeta CDR3 rearrangement, sequence reads were collapsed and filtered. For each sample, productive Simpson clonality was calculated as the square root of Simpson's diversity index across productive rearrangements. Entries here come from immuneACCESS through TCRdb and include only in-frame sequences with V and J called. Some clones fail to appear in such tables; in the studies checked, an unresolved V gene covers under half of the shortfall, and the cause of the remainder is unknown. From that table come the V and J calls and clone size; the DNA was used to work out D and trimming. The sample records some 100,000 clones, approximately 90% of which are singletons. The top ten clonotypes cover approximately 5.1% of the sample.

The collaborating institutions used their own protocols to collect whole blood in K2EDTA tubes. For TCRbeta analysis, collaborators shipped samples as frozen whole blood, isolated PBMCs, or DNA extracted from either of those sample types. Relative to germline, V is missing 6 bases and J is missing 3 bases, with 8 bases of the junction outside any gene match. CDR1 and CDR2 are read off the germline V gene (reference sequence) as MNHNY and SVGAGI. The CDR3, from cysteine to phenylalanine, totals 15 residues. Only the CDR3 part of the read is kept: 45 bases, read in frame from the first base. The rearrangement combines TRBV6-6 with TRBJ2-7; 10 nucleotides in the junction match TRBD2. Sequencing was done on a sample of peripheral blood. The sequence was collected from a man in his fifties with acute or convalescent COVID-19. The nucleotides are TGTGCCAGCAGGACTGGACTAGCGGCTAACTACGAGCAGTACTTC. Its product reads: CASRTGLAANYEQYF.